This T cell receptor beta chain is from a study of somatic mutations in cytotoxic T cells in rheumatoid arthritis. Overall study: After diagnosis, patient blood (under 32 ml EDTA) was drawn right away, before any treatment was given. Including V beta1+ cells that were sequenced for TCRB, some T-cell populations stained with V beta antibodies were flow-sorted at nearly 100% purity.

CDR3 length: 14 amino acids. V lost 6 bases and J lost 1; bases outside the gene matches: 4. Germline V gene lookup returns CDR1 SQVTM and CDR2 ANQGSEA. Positive selection with magnetic beads achieved the isolation of CD4+ and CD8+ cells, followed by a flow cytometry check of purity. The table came from immunoSEQ multiplex PCR; TCRdb's copy has only in-frame clones and leaves some out. The sample has tens of thousands of clones; approximately 82% are singletons. The sequenced material came from CD8+ T cells sorted from blood. This sequence was found in an adult with rheumatoid arthritis. The chain combines TRBV29-1 with TRBJ1-4; 8 nucleotides agree with TRBD1. The CDR3 region has the DNA TGCAGCGTGCTTGGGACAGGAACTAATGAAAAACTGTTTTTT. Its protein product is CSVLGTGTNEKLFF. The whole variable domain, remainder taken from reference TRBV29-1 and TRBJ1-4, is SAVISQKPSRDICQRGTSLTIQCQVDSQVTMMFWYRQQPGQSLTLIATANQGSEATYESGFVIDKFPISRPNLTFSTLTVSNMSPEDSSIYLCSVLGTGTNEKLFFGSGTQLSVL.